Below are 4 T cell receptor beta chains sequenced from a single sample in a study of a mutant IDH1 vaccine in newly diagnosed glioma. The antigens these receptors bind are not known. The time point: week 5, during vaccination. Every vaccine dose comprised 300 ug of mutant IDH1 20-mer peptide plus topical imiquimod. Here immunoSEQ multiplex PCR was the method, and the copy in TCRdb shows in-frame clones only, minus some. The data contain 37,000 or so clones, about 80% of them singletons. The source was PBMCs, collected from a glioma patient whose treatment included an IDH1 peptide vaccine. Source of these receptors: a man younger than 45 with glioma.

This clone has a single count. This chain connects TRBV2 to TRBJ2-5; 11 bases fit TRBD2. The CDR3 runs to 15 residues. V lost 10 bases, J lost 4 bases, and 11 bases stayed unmatched. CDR1 SNHLY and CDR2 FYNNEI come from the germline V gene. The CDR3 protein is CATSPLAGAGETQYF. CDR3 in DNA: TGTGCCACCTCCCCACTAGCGGGAGCAGGAGAGACCCAGTACTTC.

The chain couples TRBV11-2 to TRBJ2-7, with D unresolved. Germline CDR1 reads SGHAT; CDR2 reads FQNNGV. The CDR3 is made up of 13 amino acids. The V end was cut by 7 bases, the J end by 2 bases, with 12 bases between. CDR3 bases: TGTGCCAGCACTCACGGGCCAACCTACGAGCAGTACTTC. Translating it yields CASTHGPTYEQYF.

The V call is TRBV6-6, the J call TRBJ2-5, with D uncertain. CDR1 is MNHNY and CDR2 is SVGAGI in the germline V gene (reference sequence). Trimming shortened V by 6 bases and J by 3 bases, and 5 bases separated the two germline ends. The CDR3 covers 11 residues. CDR3 nucleotides: TGTGCCAGCAGCCTCAAAGAGACCCAGTACTTC. It yields the protein CASSLKETQYF.

The V call is TRBV30, the J call TRBJ2-5; D may be TRBD2 (5 bases). CDR3 length equals 13 residues. Germline values: CDR1 GTSNPN, CDR2 SVGIG (reference sequence). V was pared by 0 bases and J by 5 bases, with 10 bases between. The CDR3 DNA reads TGTGCCTGGAGTGTGAGGGTTAGGGAGACCCAGTACTTC. As protein: CAWSVRVRETQYF.